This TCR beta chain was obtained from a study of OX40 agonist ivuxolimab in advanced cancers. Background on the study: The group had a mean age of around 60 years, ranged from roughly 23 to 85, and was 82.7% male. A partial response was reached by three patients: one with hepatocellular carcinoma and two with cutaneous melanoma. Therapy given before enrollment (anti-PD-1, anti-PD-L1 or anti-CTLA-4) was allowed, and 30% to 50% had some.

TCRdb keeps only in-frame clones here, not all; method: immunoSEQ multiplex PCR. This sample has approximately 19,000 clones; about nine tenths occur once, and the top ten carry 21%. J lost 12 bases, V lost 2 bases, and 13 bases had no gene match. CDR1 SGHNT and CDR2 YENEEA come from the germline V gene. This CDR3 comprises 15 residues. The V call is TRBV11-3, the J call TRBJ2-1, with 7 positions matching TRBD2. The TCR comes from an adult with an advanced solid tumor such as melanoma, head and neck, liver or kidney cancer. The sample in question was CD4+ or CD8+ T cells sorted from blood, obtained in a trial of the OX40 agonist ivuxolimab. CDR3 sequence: CASSLIRGRAGAQFF. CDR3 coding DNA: TGTGCCAGCAGCTTAATTCGGGGGAGGGCCGGGGCGCAGTTCTTC.